This T cell receptor beta chain is drawn from a study of shared clonotypes between healthy human individuals. Study overall: CD8 memory received one plate per donor, CD8 naive two, CD4 memory three and CD4 naive three.

V lost 4 bases and J lost 1, with 12 bases in between. Germline V gene sequence: CDR1 SGHRS, CDR2 YFSETQ. The CDR3 is 15 amino acids. Each PCR replicate from the sorted subsets contained approximately 0.2 ug DNA, which is about 30,000 T cell genomes. Produced via immunoSEQ multiplex PCR; TCRdb's table is partial and in-frame only. The sample gives over a million clones, nearly 99% of which show up once; 0.4% to 0.55% is in the top ten. Specimen: naive CD4+ T cells sorted from blood. Specified subset: CD45RA+ positively selected. The gene calls are TRBV5-1 and TRBJ2-1; D remains ambiguous. This receptor was taken from a young man in good health. Here the CDR3 reads CASSPGSQSYNEQFF. For the CDR3, the DNA is TGCGCCAGCAGCCCCGGTTCTCAATCCTACAATGAGCAGTTCTTC.